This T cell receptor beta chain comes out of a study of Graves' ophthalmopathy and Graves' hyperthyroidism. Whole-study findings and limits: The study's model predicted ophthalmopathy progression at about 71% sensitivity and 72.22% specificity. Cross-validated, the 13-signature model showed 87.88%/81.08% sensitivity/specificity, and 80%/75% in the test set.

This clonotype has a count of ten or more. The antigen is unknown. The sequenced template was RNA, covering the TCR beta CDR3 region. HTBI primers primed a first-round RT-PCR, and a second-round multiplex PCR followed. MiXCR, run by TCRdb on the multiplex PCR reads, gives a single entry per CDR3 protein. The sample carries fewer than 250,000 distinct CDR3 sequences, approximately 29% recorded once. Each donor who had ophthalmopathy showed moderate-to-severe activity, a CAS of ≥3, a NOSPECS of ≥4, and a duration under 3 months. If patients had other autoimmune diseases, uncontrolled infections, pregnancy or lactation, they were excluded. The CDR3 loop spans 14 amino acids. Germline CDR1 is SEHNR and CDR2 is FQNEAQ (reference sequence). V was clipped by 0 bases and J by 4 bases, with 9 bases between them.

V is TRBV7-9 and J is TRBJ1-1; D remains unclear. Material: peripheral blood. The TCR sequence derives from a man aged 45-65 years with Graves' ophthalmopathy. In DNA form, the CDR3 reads TGTGCCAGCAGCTTAGCGCTATCCCCCACTGAAGCTTTCTTT. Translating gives CASSLALSPTEAFF.